The present entry profiles one T cell receptor (beta chain) with its context. Its specificity is not known. This entry is derived from a study of T cell responses to AZD1222 COVID-19 vaccine. The V and J ends lost 6 bases and 5 bases, in that order; junction bases with no gene match: 6. CDR3 length: 14 residues. Germline V gene sequence: CDR1 SQVTM, CDR2 ANQGSEA. The protocol was immunoSEQ multiplex PCR, while the TCRdb copy is restricted to in-frame clones and leaves out a portion. Here the sample spans about 170,000 clones, 87% being singletons. General study findings and limits: Repertoires were collected only later (after the peak T cell response had occurred).

This clonotype originated in an adult who received the AZD1222 COVID-19 vaccine. The V gene is TRBV29-1, the J gene TRBJ2-2, with 10 bases fitting TRBD2. Sequenced here: peripheral blood, sampled 28 days after the second AZD1222 dose. CDR3 in amino acids: CSVLAGEVTGELFF. The CDR3 DNA reads as TGCAGCGTGCTAGCGGGGGAGGTGACCGGGGAGCTGTTTTTT.